The entry below gives a single T cell receptor beta chain sequence along with its context. Antigen specificity is unknown. The entry originates in a study of cytomegalovirus exposure and HLA in healthy donors. Study details: Some 80 million unique TCRs from HLA-typed donors were held in an early data release. Findings of the study overall: The study found most TCR sequences rare, yet found some public TCRs in many donors. The study recorded 160 or so TCR beta chains that were cytomegalovirus-associated.

The primer mix had 60 Vbeta and 13 Jbeta primers. Assay used: immunoSEQ multiplex PCR; TCRdb lists only in-frame clones, some missing. Here the sample spans about 170,000 clones, 75% to 85% being singletons. Regarding donors, all were healthy bone marrow donors. The TCR comes from a woman between 18 and 30 years old in good health and CMV-seronegative. Sequencing was carried out using PBMCs.

The CDR3 bases are TGTGCCAGTACCCCCGACTGGGGACAGGGATCTTCTGTTGGCTACACCTTC. Translated: CASTPDWGQGSSVGYTF. This rearrangement joins TRBV19 to TRBJ1-2, with 9 bases lining up with TRBD1. V was clipped by 7 bases and J by 7 bases; unmatched bases: 19. The CDR3 contains 17 residues. Germline V gene sequence: CDR1 LNHDA, CDR2 SQIVND (reference sequence).